This entry lists 12 T cell receptor beta chains sequenced from one sample in a study of early T cells in non-severe SARS-CoV-2 infection. TCRdb re-derived calls from the 5' RACE reads in MiXCR, one entry per CDR3 protein. The sample shows fewer than 45,000 distinct CDR3 sequences, 9.9% of them seen only once. Sequencing was done on a sample of whole blood. Receptors originate from an adult who was a healthcare worker with PCR-confirmed SARS-CoV-2 infection or an uninfected control (not recorded which).

This clonotype was picked up a small number of times. The V and J genes are TRBV12-3 or TRBV12-4 and TRBJ2-4; D is unclear. The CDR3 is made up of 15 amino acids. V shed 6 bases and J shed 0 bases, with 12 bases lying between them. CDR3 loop: CASRITDGAKNIQYF. The CDR3 bases are TGTGCCAGCAGAATAACGGACGGAGCCAAAAACATTCAGTACTTC.

In its sample, this clonotype was seen many times. This sequence joins TRBV11-2 and TRBJ2-1, with D unclear. This CDR3 has 13 residues. V dropped 5 bases and J dropped 8 bases, with 13 bases sitting between them. Germline CDR1 and CDR2: SGHAT and FQNNGV. The CDR3 bases are TGTGCCAGCAGCACAACCCGCCGGGATGAGCAGTTCTTC. Translating it yields CASSTTRRDEQFF.

The chain links TRBV12-3 or TRBV12-4 to TRBJ1-1, with a possible D match to TRBD1 (6 bases). Deletions cut 6 bases from V and 0 bases from J, with 14 bases between. The length of the CDR3 is 15 residues. The CDR3 DNA is TGTGCCAGCAGCTCCCGGGGGCAGATGAACACTGAAGCTTTCTTT. This gives the protein CASSSRGQMNTEAFF.

The sample holds many counts of this clonotype. The chain links TRBV5-6 to TRBJ1-1; TRBD1 matches 7 bases. CDR3 size: 13 residues. V was pared by 2 bases and J by 7 bases, with 5 bases of the junction left unmatched. From germline, CDR1 is SGHDT and CDR2 YYEEEE. The CDR3, as DNA: TGTGCCAGCAGCTTACAGGGGTCGGATGAAGCTTTCTTT. It encodes CASSLQGSDEAFF.

This clonotype came up a few times. V gene TRBV28 combines with J gene TRBJ2-2; no definite D call. The ends were cut back, 5 bases at V and 6 bases at J, with 7 bases in the middle. CDR3 length: 12 amino acids. The germline V gene has CDR1 MDHEN and CDR2 SYDVKM. In DNA, the CDR3 is TGTGCCAGCAGTCCAGCGTCCGGGGAGCTGTTTTTT. Protein: CASSPASGELFF.

This clonotype occurred a few times. V and J are TRBV30 and TRBJ2-7; possible D gene TRBD1, 6 bases. V lost 1 base to trimming and J lost 5 bases, with 12 bases between them. The CDR3 totals 13 residues. The germline gives CDR1 GTSNPN, CDR2 SVGIG (reference sequence). The CDR3 protein is CAWSAHRDHEQYF. The CDR3 DNA follows: TGTGCCTGGAGTGCACACAGGGACCACGAGCAGTACTTC.

At least ten counts were recorded for this clonotype. The V gene is TRBV20-1, the J gene TRBJ2-7, with D unresolved. This CDR3 is 15 amino acids long. Germline CDR1 reads DFQATT; CDR2 reads SNEGSKA (reference sequence). Trimming removed 5 bases at V and 0 bases at J, with 17 bases between. The CDR3 bases are TGCAGTGCTTCCCCTGGTAGGCGGAGCTCCTACGAGCAGTACTTC. Translation: CSASPGRRSSYEQYF.

A remark on this clonotype: One end of the junction varies from germline; a read error may be responsible. This rearrangement joins TRBV4-1 to TRBJ2-7; D not certain. The CDR3 is 14 amino acids. CDR1 is MGHRA, CDR2 YSYEKL, per germline. The CDR3 coding sequence is TGCGCCAGCAGCCGCGACACAATCTCCGACGAGCAGTACTTC. Translation: CASSRDTISDEQYF.

This clonotype was picked up a small number of times. This chain connects TRBV29-1 to TRBJ1-1; D is uncertain. This CDR3 is 12 amino acids long. The germline gives CDR1 SQVTM, CDR2 ANQGSEA. V lost 4 bases, J lost 2 bases, and 8 bases lay in between. The CDR3 here is CSVVQVNTEAFF. As DNA, the CDR3 is TGCAGCGTTGTCCAGGTCAACACTGAAGCTTTCTTT.

The sample holds a few counts of this clonotype. The V gene is TRBV20-1, the J gene TRBJ2-1; D not resolved. The CDR3 extends over 10 amino acids. V was trimmed by 5 bases and J by 7 bases, leaving 6 bases between them. Germline V lookup: CDR1 DFQATT, CDR2 SNEGSKA (reference sequence). CDR3 nucleotide sequence: TGCAGTGCTGTGGGGAATGAGCAGTTCTTC. Translating gives CSAVGNEQFF.

This chain joins TRBV5-5 and TRBJ2-5; 9 bases match TRBD1. Germline lookup yields CDR1 SGHKS and CDR2 YYEKEE (reference sequence). Unmatched junction bases numbered 5, after V lost 2 bases and J lost 6 bases. The CDR3 has 14 residues. CDR3 nucleotides: TGTGCCAGCAGCTTCGGACAGGGGAGTCAGACCCAGTACTTC. As protein: CASSFGQGSQTQYF.

This clonotype occurred many times. This chain uses TRBV12-3 or TRBV12-4 with TRBJ2-3; possible D gene TRBD2, 5 bases. The CDR3 totals 16 residues. The V gene lost 3 bases and the J gene lost 2 bases, with 15 bases spanning the gap. The CDR3 loop is CASSFSLAAITDTQYF. CDR3 in DNA: TGTGCCAGCAGTTTTAGTCTAGCAGCAATCACAGATACGCAGTATTTT.